A single sample gave rise to the 32 T cell receptor beta chains below, sequenced in a study of control samples from healthy donors and cancer patients. Data came from immunoSEQ multiplex PCR; TCRdb stores just in-frame clones and leaves some out. The table shows 90,000 to 95,000 clones, with approximately 86% occurring only once. Sequencing used blood. The receptors derive from a man between 25 and 39 years old in good health.

The V call is TRBV7-8, the J call TRBJ1-4; D gene unclear. Trimming cost V 6 bases and J 8 bases, with 16 bases left between them. The CDR3 spans 14 residues. From germline, CDR1 is SGHVS and CDR2 FQNEAQ. The CDR3 DNA reads TGTGCCAGCAGTACCGGGCCCACAAGAGAAAAACTGTTTTTT. Encoded protein: CASSTGPTREKLFF.

The chain joins TRBV2 to TRBJ2-7; 8 bases are a match to TRBD1. The V gene's germline CDR1 is SNHLY and CDR2 FYNNEI. V shed 6 bases and J 2 bases; nucleotides not matched to a gene: 15. CDR3 size: 17 residues. The CDR3 loop reads CASRNLLTGVETYEQYF. The CDR3 nucleotides are TGTGCCAGCAGGAATTTACTGACAGGGGTTGAGACCTACGAGCAGTACTTC.

This clone was counted a few times. The chain uses TRBV30 and TRBJ2-2, with a tentative D call TRBD2 (5 bases). CDR1 and CDR2 from the germline V gene are GTSNPN and SVGIG (reference sequence). This CDR3 is built from 16 residues. Trimming left V 0 bases short and J 0 bases short, with 11 bases between. The CDR3 here is CAWSVRAGSNTGELFF. In nucleotides, the CDR3 is TGTGCCTGGAGTGTACGGGCGGGTTCGAACACCGGGGAGCTGTTTTTT.

This clone was detected once. The CDR3 DNA is TGTGCCAGCCGGGTCAGACAGGGAACCTACGAGCAGTACTTC. As protein: CASRVRQGTYEQYF. The chain employs TRBV28 and TRBJ2-7, with 7 bases aligning to TRBD1. The CDR3 is 14 residues long. Germline CDR1 reads MDHEN; CDR2 reads SYDVKM. With V trimmed by 8 bases and J by 2 bases, 9 bases remained unmatched.

Only a few counts were recorded for this clone. The gene calls are TRBV6-1 and TRBJ2-6, with unresolved D. The germline V gene has CDR1 MNHNS and CDR2 SASEGT. V was trimmed by 0 bases and J by 1 base, leaving 4 bases between them. The CDR3 is made up of 15 amino acids. CDR3 in DNA: TGTGCCAGCAGTGAAGCGGGGTCTGGGGCCAACGTCCTGACTTTC. It specifies CASSEAGSGANVLTF.

This clone was counted between two and nine times. The chain couples TRBV5-6 to TRBJ1-2; D is perhaps TRBD1 (5 bases). Germline-derived CDR1 and CDR2 are SGHDT and YYEEEE. The CDR3 sequence is 15 residues long. Trimming took 1 base from V and 4 from J, leaving 14 bases between them. CDR3 sequence: CASSLPHGAVYGYTF. The CDR3 DNA is TGTGCCAGCAGCTTGCCGCACGGGGCAGTCTATGGCTACACCTTC.

The V and J genes are TRBV10-2 and TRBJ2-6; TRBD1 matches at 11 bases. This CDR3 is 17 amino acids long. The germline CDR1 and CDR2 sequences are WSHSY and SAAADI. V lost 8 bases and J lost 2; bases outside the gene matches: 8. The CDR3 DNA sequence: TGCGCCAGCGGGACCGGGACAGGGGGGCCTGGGGCCAACGTCCTGACTTTC. Amino acid sequence: CASGTGTGGPGANVLTF.

The gene calls are TRBV12-3 or TRBV12-4 and TRBJ1-1, with a weak D call TRBD1 (5 bases). The ends were cut back, 6 bases at V and 4 bases at J, with 12 bases in the middle. The CDR3 length is 13 residues. This CDR3 reads CASSITGITEAFF. The CDR3, as DNA: TGTGCCAGCAGCATAACAGGAATCACTGAAGCTTTCTTT.

This rearrangement joins TRBV30 to TRBJ2-1; TRBD2 matches 9 bases. This CDR3 contains 17 residues. The V gene end was trimmed by 2 bases and the J gene end by 6 bases; junction bases not matched to a gene: 14. Per germline, CDR1 GTSNPN and CDR2 SVGIG (reference sequence). CDR3 sequence reads: CAWSPPQWRGGINEQFF. Here the CDR3 DNA reads TGTGCCTGGAGTCCCCCCCAGTGGCGGGGGGGAATCAATGAGCAGTTCTTC.

The gene calls are TRBV11-2 and TRBJ2-5, with D uncertain. Trimming left V 0 bases short and J 1 base short, with 6 bases between. The CDR3 loop spans 14 amino acids. The V gene's germline CDR1 is SGHAT and CDR2 FQNNGV. The CDR3 nucleotides read TGTGCCAGCAGCTTAGATAGAGTCCAAGAGACCCAGTACTTC. This encodes CASSLDRVQETQYF.

V usage is TRBV7-3 and J usage is TRBJ2-1; weak D call: TRBD2 (5 bases). Germline-derived CDR1 and CDR2 are SGHTA and FQGTGA. Trimming took 5 bases from V and 5 from J, leaving 10 bases between them. The CDR3 runs to 13 residues. CDR3 protein: CASSAPGNNEQFF. CDR3 nucleotide sequence: TGTGCCAGCAGCGCGCCGGGGAACAATGAGCAGTTCTTC.

This clone was counted a single time. The chain links TRBV2 to TRBJ1-1; D remains ambiguous. Germline lookup yields CDR1 SNHLY and CDR2 FYNNEI. This CDR3 is 13 amino acids long. V lost 6 bases, J lost 7 bases, and 15 bases lay in between. This CDR3 is CASRRTWAFEAFF. The CDR3 nucleotides read TGTGCCAGCAGGCGCACCTGGGCCTTTGAAGCTTTCTTT.

This chain connects TRBV19 to TRBJ1-5; 9 bases agree with TRBD1. The V segment lost 3 bases and the J segment 6 bases; nucleotides outside the gene matches: 3. There are 14 residues in the CDR3. Germline CDR1 reads LNHDA; CDR2 reads SQIVND (reference sequence). The CDR3 loop is CASSMLQGAQPQHF. CDR3 coding DNA: TGTGCCAGTAGTATGTTACAGGGGGCTCAGCCCCAGCATTTT.

This sequence joins TRBV5-1 and TRBJ1-1; D possibly corresponds to TRBD1 (5 bases). Germline CDR1 SGHRS, CDR2 YFSETQ. CDR3 length: 13 amino acids. With 0 bases removed from V and 8 bases from J, the gap between germline ends came to 11 bases. Here the CDR3 reads CASSLVTDSEAFF. CDR3 nucleotide sequence: TGCGCCAGCAGCTTGGTGACAGATAGCGAAGCTTTCTTT.

A note on this clone: The sample holds other DNA sequences that translate to the same CDR3. This rearrangement joins TRBV5-1 to TRBJ1-1; a possible D gene is TRBD1 (6 bases). The CDR3 runs to 13 residues. V lost 4 bases and J lost 3, with 10 bases in between. Per the germline V gene, CDR1 is SGHRS and CDR2 is YFSETQ. The chain's CDR3 is CASSAGQHTEAFF. CDR3 nucleotide sequence: TGCGCCAGCAGCGCCGGACAGCACACTGAAGCTTTCTTT.

This chain uses TRBV9 with TRBJ2-5; 8 nucleotides align to TRBD2. The V and J ends lost 4 bases and 4 bases, in that order; junction bases with no gene match: 6. This CDR3 contains 14 residues. The germline V gene has CDR1 SGDLS and CDR2 YYNGEE. The CDR3 DNA sequence: TGTGCCAGCAGCCCCGGACTAGCCATAGAGACCCAGTACTTC. It encodes CASSPGLAIETQYF. Full variable domain (remainder filled in from reference TRBV9 and TRBJ2-5): DSGVTQTPKHLITATGQRVTLRCSPRSGDLSVYWYQQSLDQGLQFLIQYYNGEERAKGNILERFSAQQFPDLHSELNLSSLELGDSALYFCASSPGLAIETQYFGPGTRLLVL.

The J gene is TRBJ1-2, the V gene TRBV3-1 (or the pseudogene TRBV3-2), with D hard to call. CDR3 length: 15 residues. Germline V lookup: CDR1 LGHDT, CDR2 YNNKEL (reference sequence). Trimming stripped 4 bases from V and 4 bases from J, with 16 bases between. CDR3 in amino acids: CASSLISATSYGYTF. CDR3 DNA sequence: TGTGCCAGCAGCCTCATTTCTGCGACCTCCTATGGCTACACCTTC.

The V and J genes are TRBV29-1 and TRBJ1-3; D is ambiguous. Germline CDR1 is SQVTM and CDR2 is ANQGSEA. This CDR3 region has 12 residues. The V gene lost 7 bases and the J gene lost 3 bases, with 10 bases spanning the gap. For the CDR3, the DNA is TGCAGCGCTTCCGGGCTTGGAAACACCATATATTTT. Translating it yields CSASGLGNTIYF.

The rearrangement links TRBV10-2 to TRBJ1-3; D uncertain. This CDR3 comprises 15 residues. The V end lost 0 bases, the J end lost 0 bases, and 6 bases lay between the germline ends. Per germline, CDR1 WSHSY and CDR2 SAAADI. The CDR3 coding sequence is TGCGCCAGCAGTGAGTCGGTCTTCTCTGGAAACACCATATATTTT. Residues: CASSESVFSGNTIYF.

This clone was seen a single time. The gene calls are TRBV28 and TRBJ2-1; 7 bases fit TRBD1. The CDR3 covers 14 residues. In germline, CDR1 is MDHEN, CDR2 SYDVKM. V trimming: 5 bases; J trimming: 2 bases; junction bases outside the gene matches: 3. CDR3 sequence: CASSRDSPYNEQFF. Written as DNA, the CDR3 is TGTGCCAGCAGTAGGGACAGCCCCTACAATGAGCAGTTCTTC. Full variable domain (rest looked up from reference TRBV28 and TRBJ2-1): DVKVTQSSRYLVKRTGEKVFLECVQDMDHENMFWYRQDPGLGLRLIYFSYDVKMKEKGDIPEGYSVSREKKERFSLILESASTNQTSMYLCASSRDSPYNEQFFGPGTRLTVL.

This sequence joins TRBV19 and TRBJ1-5; D is undetermined. Germline-derived CDR1 and CDR2 are LNHDA and SQIVND (reference sequence). V dropped 3 bases and J dropped 2 bases, with 8 bases sitting between them. CDR3 length equals 14 residues. The CDR3 nucleotides read TGTGCCAGTAGTATTGTGAGGGGCAATCAGCCCCAGCATTTT. Its protein product is CASSIVRGNQPQHF. Full variable domain (remainder filled in from reference TRBV19 and TRBJ1-5): DGGITQSPKYLFRKEGQNVTLSCEQNLNHDAMYWYRQDPGQGLRLIYYSQIVNDFQKGDIAEGYSVSREKKESFPLTVTSAQKNPTAFYLCASSIVRGNQPQHFGDGTRLSIL.

The chain recombines TRBV27 with TRBJ2-5; TRBD2 matches at 10 bases. Trimming removed 2 bases from V and 1 base from J; junction bases left unmatched: 4. The CDR3 sequence is 16 residues long. Germline V CDR1 and CDR2: MNHEY, SMNVEV (reference sequence). The CDR3 is CASSLVASGGQETQYF. CDR3 sequence (DNA): TGTGCCAGCAGTTTAGTAGCTAGCGGGGGCCAAGAGACCCAGTACTTC.

The chain links TRBV10-3 to TRBJ1-3; tentatively, D is TRBD1 (6 bases). Germline V gene data show CDR1 as ENHRY and CDR2 as SYGVKD. The length of the CDR3 is 14 residues. V lost 10 bases and J lost 3, with 16 bases in between. CDR3 in amino acids: CASRGTRIGNTIYF. Here the CDR3 DNA reads TGTGCCAGTCGTGGGACAAGGATTGGAAACACCATATATTTT.

The CDR3 is CASSPAGVLVEQYF. CDR3 coding DNA: TGTGCCAGCTCACCGGCAGGGGTCCTCGTCGAGCAGTACTTC. The chain combines TRBV18 with TRBJ2-7; TRBD1 might be the D (6 bases). V was clipped by 3 bases and J by 6 bases, with 15 bases between them. The CDR3 covers 14 residues. CDR1 is KGHSH, CDR2 LQKENI, per germline.

V usage is TRBV5-1 and J usage is TRBJ1-1; TRBD1 matches 7 bases. The V gene's germline CDR1 is SGHRS and CDR2 YFSETQ. This CDR3 is built from 15 residues. V was clipped by 7 bases and J by 2 bases; unmatched bases: 11. The DNA of the CDR3 is TGCGCCAGCGCCAACAGGGGACCCTTTAACACTGAAGCTTTCTTT. This codes for CASANRGPFNTEAFF.

The J gene is TRBJ1-6, the V gene TRBV5-6; D is unclear. Trimming pared 1 base from V and 0 bases from J, leaving 14 bases between. This CDR3 contains 18 residues. Germline V CDR1 and CDR2: SGHDT, YYEEEE. The CDR3 DNA is TGTGCCAGCAGCTTGTATCAGGCTGGTAGCTCCTATAATTCACCCCTCCACTTT. Translating it yields CASSLYQAGSSYNSPLHF.

A single count supports this clone. CDR3 in DNA: TGTGCCACCAGCAGCCTTCGGGGACCCTACGAGCAGTACTTC. Its translation is CATSSLRGPYEQYF. V gene TRBV15 combines with J gene TRBJ2-7; either TRBD1 or TRBD2 may fit D (5 bases each). The CDR3 length is 14 residues. The germline V and J ends were trimmed by 3 bases and 2 bases, with 11 bases remaining between them. Germline V gene sequence: CDR1 LNHNV, CDR2 YYDKDF (reference sequence).

The V call is TRBV12-3 or TRBV12-4, the J call TRBJ2-7; D remains ambiguous. The CDR3 has 13 amino acids. Trimming cost V 6 bases and J 0 bases, with 9 bases left between them. The CDR3 region has the DNA TGTGCCAGCAGCCCGTCAGTCTCCTACGAGCAGTACTTC. It yields the protein CASSPSVSYEQYF.

The V gene is TRBV7-8, the J gene TRBJ2-1, with D unclear. The ends were cut back, 5 bases at V and 7 bases at J, with 15 bases in the middle. The CDR3 has 14 amino acids. The germline V gene encodes CDR1 SGHVS and CDR2 FQNEAQ. The DNA for the CDR3 is TGTGCCAGCAGCGCCCTTCAGCGTTGGAATGAGCAGTTCTTC. It is translated as CASSALQRWNEQFF.

The J gene is TRBJ1-4, the V gene TRBV28; D ambiguous. V gave up 10 bases and J gave up 5 bases, with 17 bases separating them. CDR1 is MDHEN, CDR2 SYDVKM, per germline. CDR3 size: 14 residues. The DNA of the CDR3 is TGTGCCACCTGTAATTCGGCGGGGAATGAAAAACTGTTTTTT. This encodes CATCNSAGNEKLFF. Combining the CDR3 with reference TRBV28 and TRBJ1-4 gives the whole variable domain DVKVTQSSRYLVKRTGEKVFLECVQDMDHENMFWYRQDPGLGLRLIYFSYDVKMKEKGDIPEGYSVSREKKERFSLILESASTNQTSMYLCATCNSAGNEKLFFGSGTQLSVL.

This clone was detected only once. CDR3 loop: CASTAGGVYEQYF. Written as DNA, the CDR3 is TGTGCCAGCACCGCTGGGGGTGTCTACGAGCAGTACTTC. The chain uses TRBV11-2 and TRBJ2-7, with D perhaps assigned TRBD1 or TRBD2 (5 bases each). Between the trimmed V and J ends, which lost 7 bases and 3 bases, there was a span of 13 bases. The CDR3 is 13 residues long. Germline V gene sequence: CDR1 SGHAT, CDR2 FQNNGV. Complete variable domain (other parts from reference TRBV11-2 and TRBJ2-7): EAGVAQSPRYKIIEKRQSVAFWCNPISGHATLYWYQQILGQGPKLLIQFQNNGVVDDSQLPKDRFSAERLKGVDSTLKIQPAKLEDSAVYLCASTAGGVYEQYFGPGTRLTVT.

The rearrangement uses TRBV10-2 and TRBJ2-1, with 9 bases fitting TRBD2. Trimming at V came to 2 bases and at J to 8 bases, leaving 13 bases not matched to a gene. The CDR3 consists of 17 residues. The V gene's germline CDR1 is WSHSY and CDR2 SAAADI. The CDR3 nucleotides read TGCGCCAGCAGTGAGGTCCCATACGGGACTAGCTCGGATGAGCAGTTCTTC. This gives the protein CASSEVPYGTSSDEQFF.